The text below deals with one T cell receptor (beta chain). The antigen is unknown. The length of the CDR3 is 14 residues. The V gene's germline CDR1 is GTSNPN and CDR2 SVGIG (reference sequence). J was trimmed by 4 bases and V by 3 bases; bases with no gene match: 2. How the authors handled the data: Clinicopathological groups supplied CDR3 differences that were used to build a distant-metastasis classifier for papillary thyroid cancer. With MiXCR, TCRdb called clones anew from the PCR reads. It is TCRdb's table, rather than the study itself, that gives the V and J calls and clone size. The table includes about 20,000 clones, approximately 34% detected once. Every patient was untreated before thyroid surgery. This specimen comes from a study of metastatic and nonmetastatic thyroid tumors. Whole-study context: Blood and tumor or nodule tissue repertoires from malignant and benign thyroid patients were compared.

General study points: The reported finding was significantly higher TCR beta diversity in malignant thyroid tumors relative to benign nodules, in blood and tumor.

The TCR was taken from a female donor with papillary thyroid cancer or a benign thyroid nodule (not recorded which). Some clones in this sample may be carry-over from other donors' samples. The source material was tumor tissue. The V and J genes are TRBV30 and TRBJ2-1, with 11 bases aligning to TRBD2. CDR3 DNA sequence: TGTGCCTGGAGGGGGACTAGCGGATACAATGAGCAGTTCTTC. It yields the protein CAWRGTSGYNEQFF.